A single sample gave rise to the 8 T cell receptor beta chains below, sequenced in a study of blood T cell repertoires in COVID-19. The protocol was immunoSEQ multiplex PCR, while the TCRdb copy is restricted to in-frame clones and leaves out a portion. Seen here are hundreds of thousands of clones, 88% observed once, and the top ten hold 10% to 15%. Sequences were obtained from peripheral blood. These receptors were obtained from a woman aged 50 to 60 with COVID-19, enrolled during active disease.

CDR3 nucleotides: TGTGCCAGCAGTCCAAGGACCGGGACAGACTACGAGCAGTACTTC. It yields the protein CASSPRTGTDYEQYF. The chain links TRBV7-7 to TRBJ2-7, with 7 bases identical to TRBD1. With V trimmed by 6 bases and J by 3 bases, 11 bases remained unmatched. Germline V gene sequence: CDR1 SSHAT, CDR2 FNYEAQ (reference sequence). The CDR3 runs to 15 residues.

CDR3 sequence reads: CASSTFGTGELNEKLFF. The CDR3 DNA reads as TGTGCCAGTAGTACCTTCGGGACAGGGGAACTAAATGAAAAACTGTTTTTT. V usage is TRBV19 and J usage is TRBJ1-4, with TRBD1 identical over 10 bases. The V gene end was trimmed by 4 bases and the J gene end by 5 bases; junction bases not matched to a gene: 10. This CDR3 is built from 17 residues. Germline V gene lookup returns CDR1 LNHDA and CDR2 SQIVND (reference sequence).

The gene calls are TRBV4-1 and TRBJ1-2; D might be TRBD1 (6 bases). V gave up 3 bases and J gave up 2 bases, with 10 bases separating them. Looked up from germline, CDR1 is MGHRA and CDR2 is YSYEKL. There are 14 residues in the CDR3. The CDR3 spells CASSQVQGNYGYTF. The CDR3 DNA follows: TGCGCCAGCAGCCAGGTACAGGGCAACTATGGCTACACCTTC.

V and J are TRBV29-1 and TRBJ1-2; maybe TRBD1 (5 bases). The CDR3 has 15 residues. Germline values: CDR1 SQVTM, CDR2 ANQGSEA. Deletions cut 0 bases from V and 5 bases from J, with 16 bases between. CDR3: CSVEDQTGLTYGYTF. The DNA for the CDR3 is TGCAGCGTTGAAGATCAAACAGGCCTGACATATGGCTACACCTTC. Filled out from reference TRBV29-1 and TRBJ1-2, the complete variable domain reads SAVISQKPSRDICQRGTSLTIQCQVDSQVTMMFWYRQQPGQSLTLIATANQGSEATYESGFVIDKFPISRPNLTFSTLTVSNMSPEDSSIYLCSVEDQTGLTYGYTFGSGTRLTVV.

V usage is TRBV9 and J usage is TRBJ1-1; D gene ambiguous. V gave up 0 bases and J gave up 1 base, with 10 bases separating them. There are 15 residues in the CDR3. CDR1 is SGDLS, CDR2 YYNGEE, per germline. Here the CDR3 DNA reads TGTGCCAGCAGCGTAGATGTAGGAGCGAACACTGAAGCTTTCTTT. As protein: CASSVDVGANTEAFF.

The V gene is TRBV9, the J gene TRBJ1-3; D is uncertain. The CDR3 extends over 14 amino acids. The ends were cut back, 1 base at V and 2 bases at J, with 7 bases in the middle. Per the germline V gene, CDR1 is SGDLS and CDR2 is YYNGEE. The CDR3 DNA sequence: TGTGCCAGCAGCGTATCAGGCCCTGGAAACACCATATATTTT. This gives the protein CASSVSGPGNTIYF.

Only one count was recorded for this clone. This chain connects TRBV3-1 (or the pseudogene TRBV3-2) to TRBJ2-3, with D possibly matching TRBD1 (7 bases). This CDR3 comprises 13 residues. The germline gives CDR1 LGHDT, CDR2 YNNKEL (reference sequence). With 5 bases removed from V and 8 bases from J, the gap between germline ends came to 14 bases. DNA for the CDR3: TGTGCCAGCAGCAGGACAGGAGCGGGTACGCAGTATTTT. Protein product: CASSRTGAGTQYF.

J is TRBJ1-2 and V is TRBV9; 9 bases align to TRBD1. The CDR3 is 12 residues long. Germline lookup yields CDR1 SGDLS and CDR2 YYNGEE. V lost 5 bases and J lost 7; bases outside the gene matches: 3. This chain's CDR3 is CASRRDRAGYTF. The CDR3 DNA reads TGTGCCAGCAGGAGGGACAGGGCTGGCTACACCTTC.